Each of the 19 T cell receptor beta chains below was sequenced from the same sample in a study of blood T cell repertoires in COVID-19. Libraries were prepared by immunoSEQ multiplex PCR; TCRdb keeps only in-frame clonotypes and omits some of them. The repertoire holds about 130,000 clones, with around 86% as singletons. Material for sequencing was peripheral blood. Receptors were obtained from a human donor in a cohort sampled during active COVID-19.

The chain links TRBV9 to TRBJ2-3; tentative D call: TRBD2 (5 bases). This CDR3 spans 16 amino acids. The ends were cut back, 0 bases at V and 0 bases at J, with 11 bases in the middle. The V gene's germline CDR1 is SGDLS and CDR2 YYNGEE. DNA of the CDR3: TGTGCCAGCAGCGTAGGAGCTAGCCCTAGCACAGATACGCAGTATTTT. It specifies CASSVGASPSTDTQYF.

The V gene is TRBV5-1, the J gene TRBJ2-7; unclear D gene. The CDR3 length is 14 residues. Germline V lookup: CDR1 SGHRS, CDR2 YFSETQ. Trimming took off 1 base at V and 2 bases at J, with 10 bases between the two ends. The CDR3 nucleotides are TGCGCCAGCAGCTTGTCTTACGGTACCTACGAGCAGTACTTC. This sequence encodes CASSLSYGTYEQYF. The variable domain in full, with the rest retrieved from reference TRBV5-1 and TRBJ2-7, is KAGVTQTPRYLIKTRGQQVTLSCSPISGHRSVSWYQQTPGQGLQFLFEYFSETQRNKGNFPGRFSGRQFSNSRSEMNVSTLELGDSALYLCASSLSYGTYEQYFGPGTRLTVT.

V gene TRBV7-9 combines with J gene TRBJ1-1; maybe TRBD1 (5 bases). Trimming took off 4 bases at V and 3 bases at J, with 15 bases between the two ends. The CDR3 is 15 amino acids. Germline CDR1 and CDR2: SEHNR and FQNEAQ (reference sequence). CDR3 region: CASSSSSTGYTEAFF. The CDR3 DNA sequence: TGTGCCAGCAGCTCTAGTAGCACAGGTTACACTGAAGCTTTCTTT. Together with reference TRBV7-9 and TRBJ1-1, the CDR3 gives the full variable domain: DTGVSQNPRHKITKRGQNVTFRCDPISEHNRLYWYRQTLGQGPEFLTYFQNEAQLEKSRLLSDRFSAERPKGSFSTLEIQRTEQGDSAMYLCASSSSSTGYTEAFFGQGTRLTVV.

The chain's CDR3 is CASSSIAATEQDTQYF. The CDR3 nucleotides read TGTGCCAGCAGCTCAATCGCAGCGACTGAACAAGATACGCAGTATTTT. J is TRBJ2-3 and V is TRBV7-9; D remains ambiguous. V was shortened by 4 bases and J by 5 bases, with 19 bases between the two germline ends. From germline, CDR1 is SEHNR and CDR2 FQNEAQ (reference sequence). This CDR3 spans 16 amino acids. The full variable domain, in which reference TRBV7-9 and TRBJ2-3 provide the parts outside the CDR3, is DTGVSQNPRHKITKRGQNVTFRCDPISEHNRLYWYRQTLGQGPEFLTYFQNEAQLEKSRLLSDRFSAERPKGSFSTLEIQRTEQGDSAMYLCASSSIAATEQDTQYFGPGTRLTVL.

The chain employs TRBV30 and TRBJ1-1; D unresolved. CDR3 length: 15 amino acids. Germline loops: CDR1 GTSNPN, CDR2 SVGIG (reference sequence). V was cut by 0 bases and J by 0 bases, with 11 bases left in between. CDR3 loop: CAWSVPNGVNTEAFF. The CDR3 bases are TGTGCCTGGAGTGTACCCAACGGAGTGAACACTGAAGCTTTCTTT. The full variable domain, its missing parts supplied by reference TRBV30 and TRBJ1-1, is SQTIHQWPATLVQPVGSPLSLECTVEGTSNPNLYWYRQAAGRGLQLLFYSVGIGQISSEVPQNLSASRPQDRQFILSSKKLLLSDSGFYLCAWSVPNGVNTEAFFGQGTRLTVV.

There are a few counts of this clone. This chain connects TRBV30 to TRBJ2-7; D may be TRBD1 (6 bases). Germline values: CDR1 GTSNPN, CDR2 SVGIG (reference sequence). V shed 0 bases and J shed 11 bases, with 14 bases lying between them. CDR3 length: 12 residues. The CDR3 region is CAWSVPGTREYF. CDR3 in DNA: TGTGCCTGGAGTGTACCTGGGACAAGGGAGTACTTC.

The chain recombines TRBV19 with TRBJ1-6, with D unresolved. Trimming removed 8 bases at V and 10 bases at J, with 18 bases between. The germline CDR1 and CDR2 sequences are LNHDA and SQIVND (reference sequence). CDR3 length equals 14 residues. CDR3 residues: CASGTREPTSPLHF. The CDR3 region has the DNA TGTGCCAGTGGAACCCGGGAGCCAACATCACCCCTCCACTTT.

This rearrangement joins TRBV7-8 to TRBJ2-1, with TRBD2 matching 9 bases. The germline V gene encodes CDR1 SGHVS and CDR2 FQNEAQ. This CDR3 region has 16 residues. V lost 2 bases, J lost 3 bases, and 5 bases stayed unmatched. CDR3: CASSLTGTSFYNEQFF. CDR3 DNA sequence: TGTGCCAGCAGCTTAACGGGGACTAGCTTCTACAATGAGCAGTTCTTC.

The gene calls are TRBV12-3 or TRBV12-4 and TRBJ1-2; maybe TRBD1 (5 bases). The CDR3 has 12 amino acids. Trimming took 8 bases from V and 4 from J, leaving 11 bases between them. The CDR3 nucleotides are TGTGCCAGCCCCGACAGCCGCTATGGCTACACCTTC. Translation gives CASPDSRYGYTF.

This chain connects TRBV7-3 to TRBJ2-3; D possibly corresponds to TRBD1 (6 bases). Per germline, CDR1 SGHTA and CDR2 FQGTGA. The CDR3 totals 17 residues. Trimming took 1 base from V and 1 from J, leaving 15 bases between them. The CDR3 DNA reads TGTGCCAGCAGCTTAAGGGGGCGGGCACCAGGCACAGATACGCAGTATTTT. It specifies CASSLRGRAPGTDTQYF.

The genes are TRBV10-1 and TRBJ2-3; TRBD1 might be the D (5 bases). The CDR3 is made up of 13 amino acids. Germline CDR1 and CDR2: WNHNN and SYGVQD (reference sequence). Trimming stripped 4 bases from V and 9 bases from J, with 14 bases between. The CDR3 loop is CASSGGPFSTQYF. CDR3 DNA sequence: TGCGCCAGCAGTGGGGGCCCGTTTTCGACGCAGTATTTT.

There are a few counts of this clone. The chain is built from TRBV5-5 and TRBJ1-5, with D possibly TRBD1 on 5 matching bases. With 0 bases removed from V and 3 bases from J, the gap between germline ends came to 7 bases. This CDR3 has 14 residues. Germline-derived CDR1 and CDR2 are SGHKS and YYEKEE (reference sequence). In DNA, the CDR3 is TGTGCCAGCAGCTTGGCGACAGTCAATCAGCCCCAGCATTTT. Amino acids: CASSLATVNQPQHF.

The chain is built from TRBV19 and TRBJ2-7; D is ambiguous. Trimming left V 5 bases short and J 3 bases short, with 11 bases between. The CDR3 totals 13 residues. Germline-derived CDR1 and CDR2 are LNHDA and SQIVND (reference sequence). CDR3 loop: CASSGQVGYEQYF. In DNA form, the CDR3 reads TGTGCCAGTAGTGGGCAGGTAGGCTACGAGCAGTACTTC. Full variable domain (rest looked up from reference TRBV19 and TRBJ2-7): DGGITQSPKYLFRKEGQNVTLSCEQNLNHDAMYWYRQDPGQGLRLIYYSQIVNDFQKGDIAEGYSVSREKKESFPLTVTSAQKNPTAFYLCASSGQVGYEQYFGPGTRLTVT.

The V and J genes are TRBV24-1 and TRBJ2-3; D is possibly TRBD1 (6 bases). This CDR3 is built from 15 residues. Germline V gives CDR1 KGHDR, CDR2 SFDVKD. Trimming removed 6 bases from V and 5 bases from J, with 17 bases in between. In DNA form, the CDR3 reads TGTGCCACCAGTCAACAGGGCCCCCTAGGAGATACGCAGTATTTT. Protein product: CATSQQGPLGDTQYF.

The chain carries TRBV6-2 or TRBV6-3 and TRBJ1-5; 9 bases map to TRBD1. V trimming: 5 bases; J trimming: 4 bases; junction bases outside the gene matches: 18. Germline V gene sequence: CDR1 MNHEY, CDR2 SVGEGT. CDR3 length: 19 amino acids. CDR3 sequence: CASSRGTGFAQSLNQPQHF. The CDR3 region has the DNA TGTGCCAGCAGTCGGGGGACAGGGTTTGCGCAAAGTCTTAATCAGCCCCAGCATTTT.

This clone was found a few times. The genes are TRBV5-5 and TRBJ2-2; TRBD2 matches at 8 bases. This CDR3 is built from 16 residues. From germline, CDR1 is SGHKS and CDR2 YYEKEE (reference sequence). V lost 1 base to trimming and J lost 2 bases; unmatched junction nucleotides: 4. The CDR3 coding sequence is TGTGCCAGCAGCTTGTTTAGCGGGATAAACACCGGGGAGCTGTTTTTT. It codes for CASSLFSGINTGELFF.

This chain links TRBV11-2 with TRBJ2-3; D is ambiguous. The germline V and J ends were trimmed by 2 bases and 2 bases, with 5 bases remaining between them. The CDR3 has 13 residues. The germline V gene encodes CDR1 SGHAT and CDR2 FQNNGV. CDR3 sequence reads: CASSLPSTDTQYF. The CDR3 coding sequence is TGTGCCAGCAGCTTACCCTCCACAGATACGCAGTATTTT.

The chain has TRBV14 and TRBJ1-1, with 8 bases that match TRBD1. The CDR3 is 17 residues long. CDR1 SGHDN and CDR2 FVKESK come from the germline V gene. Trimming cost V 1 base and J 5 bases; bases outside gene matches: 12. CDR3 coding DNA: TGTGCCAGCAGCCAAGCCGGACAGGGATGGGGTAGAACTGAAGCTTTCTTT. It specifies CASSQAGQGWGRTEAFF.

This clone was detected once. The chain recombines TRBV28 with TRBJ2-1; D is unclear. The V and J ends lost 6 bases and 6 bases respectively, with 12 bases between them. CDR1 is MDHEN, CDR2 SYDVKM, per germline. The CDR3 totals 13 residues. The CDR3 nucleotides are TGTGCCAGCAGCCTTCGACTTACCAATGAGCAGTTCTTC. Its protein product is CASSLRLTNEQFF.